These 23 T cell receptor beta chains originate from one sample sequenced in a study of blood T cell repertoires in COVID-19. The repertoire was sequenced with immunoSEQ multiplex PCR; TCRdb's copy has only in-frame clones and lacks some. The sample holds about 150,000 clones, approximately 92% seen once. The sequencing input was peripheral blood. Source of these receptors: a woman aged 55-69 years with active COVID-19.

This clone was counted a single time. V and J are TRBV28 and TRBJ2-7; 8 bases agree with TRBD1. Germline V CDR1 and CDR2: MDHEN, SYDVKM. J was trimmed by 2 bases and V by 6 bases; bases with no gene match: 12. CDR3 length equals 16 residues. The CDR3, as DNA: TGTGCCAGCAGCCTGGACCCGGGACAGGAGACCTACGAGCAGTACTTC. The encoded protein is CASSLDPGQETYEQYF.

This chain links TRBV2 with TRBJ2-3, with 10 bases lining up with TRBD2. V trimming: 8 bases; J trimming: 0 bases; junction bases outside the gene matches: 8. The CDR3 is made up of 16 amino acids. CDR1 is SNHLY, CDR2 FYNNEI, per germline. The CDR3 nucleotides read TGTGCCAGCGCGACCGGGACTAGCGCGAGCACAGATACGCAGTATTTT. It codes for CASATGTSASTDTQYF.

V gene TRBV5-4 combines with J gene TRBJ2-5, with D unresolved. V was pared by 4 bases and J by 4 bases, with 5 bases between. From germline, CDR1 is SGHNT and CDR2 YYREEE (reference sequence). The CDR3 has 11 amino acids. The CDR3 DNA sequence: TGTGCCAGCAGCCCCGGAGAGACCCAGTACTTC. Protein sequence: CASSPGETQYF.

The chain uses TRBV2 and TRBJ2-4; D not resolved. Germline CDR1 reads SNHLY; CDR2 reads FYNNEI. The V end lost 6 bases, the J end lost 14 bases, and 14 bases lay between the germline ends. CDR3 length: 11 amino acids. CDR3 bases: TGTGCCAGCAGAACTGACAAGGAAAAGTACTTC. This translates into CASRTDKEKYF.

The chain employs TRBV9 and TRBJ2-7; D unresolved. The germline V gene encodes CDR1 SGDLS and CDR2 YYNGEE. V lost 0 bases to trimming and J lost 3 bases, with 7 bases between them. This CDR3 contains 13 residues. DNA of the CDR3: TGTGCCAGCAGCGTAGAGTTCGGCTACGAGCAGTACTTC. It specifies CASSVEFGYEQYF.

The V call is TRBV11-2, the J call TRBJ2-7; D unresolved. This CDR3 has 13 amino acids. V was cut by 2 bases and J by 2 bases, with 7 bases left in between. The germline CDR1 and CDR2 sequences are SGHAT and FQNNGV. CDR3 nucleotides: TGTGCCAGCAGCTTATGGGCCCCCTACGAGCAGTACTTC. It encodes CASSLWAPYEQYF.

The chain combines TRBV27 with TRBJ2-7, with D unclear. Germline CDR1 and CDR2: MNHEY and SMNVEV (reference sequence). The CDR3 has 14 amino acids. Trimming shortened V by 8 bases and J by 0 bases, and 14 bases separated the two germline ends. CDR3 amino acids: CASGRSVISYEQYF. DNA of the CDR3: TGTGCCAGCGGTAGATCCGTTATCTCCTACGAGCAGTACTTC.

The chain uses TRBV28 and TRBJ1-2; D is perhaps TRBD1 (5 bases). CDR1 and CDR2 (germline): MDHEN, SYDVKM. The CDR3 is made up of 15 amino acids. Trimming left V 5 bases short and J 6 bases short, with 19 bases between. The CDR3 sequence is CASSPGGSRSNGYTF. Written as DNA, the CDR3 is TGTGCCAGCAGTCCGGGGGGGAGTAGGAGCAATGGCTACACCTTC.

Here the CDR3 reads CANRPGSGMNNEQFF. CDR3 sequence (DNA): TGTGCCAACCGGCCGGGTAGCGGGATGAACAATGAGCAGTTCTTC. This rearrangement joins TRBV2 to TRBJ2-1; 8 bases are shared with TRBD2. This CDR3 is 15 amino acids long. V lost 10 bases and J lost 5; bases outside the gene matches: 13. Germline loops: CDR1 SNHLY, CDR2 FYNNEI.

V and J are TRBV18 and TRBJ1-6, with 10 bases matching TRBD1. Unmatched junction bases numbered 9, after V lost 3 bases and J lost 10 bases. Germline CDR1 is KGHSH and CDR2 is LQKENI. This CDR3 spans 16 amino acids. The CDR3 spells CASSPFPGQGRSPLHF. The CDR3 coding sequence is TGTGCCAGCTCACCGTTCCCGGGACAGGGGCGCTCACCCCTCCACTTT.

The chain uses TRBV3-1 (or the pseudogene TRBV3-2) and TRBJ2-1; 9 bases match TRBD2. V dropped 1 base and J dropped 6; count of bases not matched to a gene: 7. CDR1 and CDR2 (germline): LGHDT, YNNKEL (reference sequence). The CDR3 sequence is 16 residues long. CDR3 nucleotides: TGTGCCAGCAGCCAAGCAGCTAGCGGGGTCCCCAATGAGCAGTTCTTC. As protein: CASSQAASGVPNEQFF.

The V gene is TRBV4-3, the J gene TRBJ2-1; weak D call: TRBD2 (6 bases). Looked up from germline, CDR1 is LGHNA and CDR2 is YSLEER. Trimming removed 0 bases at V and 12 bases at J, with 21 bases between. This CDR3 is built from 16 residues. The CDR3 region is CASSQDGRTGVKAQFF. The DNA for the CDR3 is TGCGCCAGCAGCCAAGATGGTCGTACGGGAGTTAAGGCGCAGTTCTTC.

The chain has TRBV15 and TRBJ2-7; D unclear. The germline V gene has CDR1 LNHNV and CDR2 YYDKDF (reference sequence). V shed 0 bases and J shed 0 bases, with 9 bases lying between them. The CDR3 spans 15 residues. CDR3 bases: TGTGCCACCAGCAGAGATGTCCCTAGCTCCTACGAGCAGTACTTC. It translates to CATSRDVPSSYEQYF.

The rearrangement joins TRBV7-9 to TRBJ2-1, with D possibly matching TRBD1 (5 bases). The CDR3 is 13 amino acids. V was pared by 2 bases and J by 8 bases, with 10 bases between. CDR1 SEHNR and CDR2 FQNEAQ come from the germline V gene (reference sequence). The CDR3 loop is CASSLNAGHEQFF. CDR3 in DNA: TGTGCCAGCAGCTTAAACGCAGGGCATGAGCAGTTCTTC.

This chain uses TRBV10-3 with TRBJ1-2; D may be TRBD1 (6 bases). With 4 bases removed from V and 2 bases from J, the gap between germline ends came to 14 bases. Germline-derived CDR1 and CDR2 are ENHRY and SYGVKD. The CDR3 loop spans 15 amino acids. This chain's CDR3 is CAISGGQNKNYGYTF. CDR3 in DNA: TGTGCCATCAGTGGCGGACAGAACAAAAACTATGGCTACACCTTC.

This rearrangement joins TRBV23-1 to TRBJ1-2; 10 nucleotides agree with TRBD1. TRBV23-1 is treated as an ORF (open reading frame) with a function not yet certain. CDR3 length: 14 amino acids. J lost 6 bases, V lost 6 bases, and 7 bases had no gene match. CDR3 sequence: CASSADRGRDGYTF. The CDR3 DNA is TGCGCCAGCAGCGCCGACAGGGGGCGAGATGGCTACACCTTC.

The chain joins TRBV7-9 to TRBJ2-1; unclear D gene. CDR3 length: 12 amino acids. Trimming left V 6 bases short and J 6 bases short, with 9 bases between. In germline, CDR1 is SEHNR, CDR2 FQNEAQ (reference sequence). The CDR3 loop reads CASSRFINEQFF. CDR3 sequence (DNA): TGTGCCAGCAGTAGATTCATCAATGAGCAGTTCTTC.

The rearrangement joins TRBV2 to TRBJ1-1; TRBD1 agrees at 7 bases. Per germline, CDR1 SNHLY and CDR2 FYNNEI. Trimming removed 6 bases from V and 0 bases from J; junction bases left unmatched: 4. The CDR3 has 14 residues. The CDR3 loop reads CASRIGGVNTEAFF. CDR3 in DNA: TGTGCCAGCAGGATAGGGGGCGTGAACACTGAAGCTTTCTTT.

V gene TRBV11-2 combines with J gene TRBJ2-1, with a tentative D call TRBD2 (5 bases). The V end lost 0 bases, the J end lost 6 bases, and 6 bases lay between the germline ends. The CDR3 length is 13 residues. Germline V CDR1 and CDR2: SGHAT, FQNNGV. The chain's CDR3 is CASSLDLANEQFF. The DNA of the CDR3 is TGTGCCAGCAGCTTAGATCTAGCCAATGAGCAGTTCTTC.

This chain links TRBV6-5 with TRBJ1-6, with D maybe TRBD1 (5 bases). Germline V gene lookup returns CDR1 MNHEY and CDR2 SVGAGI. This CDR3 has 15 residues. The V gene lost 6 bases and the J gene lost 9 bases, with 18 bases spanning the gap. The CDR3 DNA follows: TGTGCCAGCAGCTTAGTTAGGGGTTTGAGTTCACCCCTCCACTTT. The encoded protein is CASSLVRGLSSPLHF.

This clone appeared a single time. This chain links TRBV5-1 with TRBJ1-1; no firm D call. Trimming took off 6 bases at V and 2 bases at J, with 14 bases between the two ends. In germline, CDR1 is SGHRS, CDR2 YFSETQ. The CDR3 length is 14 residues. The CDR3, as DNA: TGCGCCAGCAATTGGGCAGGAACTAACACTGAAGCTTTCTTT. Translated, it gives CASNWAGTNTEAFF.

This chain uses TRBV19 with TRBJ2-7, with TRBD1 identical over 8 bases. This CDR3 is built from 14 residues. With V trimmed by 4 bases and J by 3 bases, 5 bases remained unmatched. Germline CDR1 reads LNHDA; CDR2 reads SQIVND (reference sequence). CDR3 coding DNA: TGTGCCAGTAGTAAAGACAGGGGAAACTACGAGCAGTACTTC. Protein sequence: CASSKDRGNYEQYF. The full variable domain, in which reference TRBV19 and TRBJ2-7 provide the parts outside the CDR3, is DGGITQSPKYLFRKEGQNVTLSCEQNLNHDAMYWYRQDPGQGLRLIYYSQIVNDFQKGDIAEGYSVSREKKESFPLTVTSAQKNPTAFYLCASSKDRGNYEQYFGPGTRLTVT.

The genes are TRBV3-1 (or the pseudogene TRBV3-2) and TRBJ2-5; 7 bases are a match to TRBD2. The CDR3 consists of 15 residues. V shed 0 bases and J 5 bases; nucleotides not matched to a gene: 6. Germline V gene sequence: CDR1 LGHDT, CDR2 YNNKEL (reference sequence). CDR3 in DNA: TGTGCCAGCAGCCAAGATAACGGGAGGCCCGAGACCCAGTACTTC. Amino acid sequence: CASSQDNGRPETQYF.